This T cell receptor beta chain was identified during a study of T cells in Graves' hyperthyroidism and ophthalmopathy. The overall study: Once the initial diagnosis was made, peripheral blood was obtained before any treatment. Study-level points and caveats: Most clonotypes expanded in the thyroid (above 0.001) were also present in blood.

RNA transcripts yielded amplified TCR beta CDR3 regions. HTBI primers were used for first-round RT-PCR of the TCR CDR3. TCRdb passed the multiplex PCR reads through MiXCR, listing each CDR3 protein once. The sample yields some 600,000 distinct CDR3 sequences, 14% seen once. Each patient was aged 18 to 65 and had newly diagnosed hyperthyroidism of under 2 months' duration. Exclusions: uncontrolled infection, other autoimmune disease, pregnancy, lactation. The CDR3 is made up of 14 amino acids. Germline CDR1 is SGHVS and CDR2 is FQNEAQ. With 5 bases clipped from V and 0 bases from J, the junction kept 1 base outside the gene matches. There are many counts of this clonotype. Its cognate antigen is unknown.

Sample: blood. This TCR derives from a woman aged 30 to 39 with Graves' hyperthyroidism that later progressed to Graves' ophthalmopathy. This sequence joins TRBV7-8 and TRBJ1-5; 7 positions agree with TRBD1. The CDR3 DNA reads TGTGCCAGCAGCAGGGACAGTAGCAATCAGCCCCAGCATTTT. Protein product: CASSRDSSNQPQHF.